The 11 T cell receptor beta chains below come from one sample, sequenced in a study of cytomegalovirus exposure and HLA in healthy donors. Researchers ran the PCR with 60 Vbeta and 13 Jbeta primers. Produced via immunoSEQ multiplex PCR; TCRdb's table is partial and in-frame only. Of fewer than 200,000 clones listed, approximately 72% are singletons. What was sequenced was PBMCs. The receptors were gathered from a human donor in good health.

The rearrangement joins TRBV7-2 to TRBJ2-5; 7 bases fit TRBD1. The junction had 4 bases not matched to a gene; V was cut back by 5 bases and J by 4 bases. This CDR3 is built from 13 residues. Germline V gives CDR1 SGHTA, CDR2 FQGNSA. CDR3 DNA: TGTGCCAGCAGCCCGGACAGGTCAGAGACCCAGTACTTC. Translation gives CASSPDRSETQYF.

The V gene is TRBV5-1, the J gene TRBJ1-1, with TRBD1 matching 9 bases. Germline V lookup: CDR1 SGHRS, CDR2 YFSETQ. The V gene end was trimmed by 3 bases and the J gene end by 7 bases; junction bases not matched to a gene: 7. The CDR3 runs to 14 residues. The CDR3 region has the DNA TGCGCCAGCAGCTCCGGGACAGGGAGATATGAAGCTTTCTTT. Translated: CASSSGTGRYEAFF.

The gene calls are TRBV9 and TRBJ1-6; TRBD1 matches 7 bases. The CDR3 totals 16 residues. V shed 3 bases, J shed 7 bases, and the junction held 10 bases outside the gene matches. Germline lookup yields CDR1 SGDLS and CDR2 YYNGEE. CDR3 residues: CASSEPLDRMNSPLHF. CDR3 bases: TGTGCCAGCAGCGAGCCCTTGGACAGGATGAATTCACCCCTCCACTTT.

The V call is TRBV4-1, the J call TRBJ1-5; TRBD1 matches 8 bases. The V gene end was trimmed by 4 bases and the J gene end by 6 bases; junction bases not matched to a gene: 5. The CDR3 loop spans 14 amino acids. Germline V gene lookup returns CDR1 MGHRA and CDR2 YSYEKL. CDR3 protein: CASSRQGASQPQHF. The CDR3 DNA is TGCGCCAGCAGCCGGCAGGGGGCTTCTCAGCCCCAGCATTTT.

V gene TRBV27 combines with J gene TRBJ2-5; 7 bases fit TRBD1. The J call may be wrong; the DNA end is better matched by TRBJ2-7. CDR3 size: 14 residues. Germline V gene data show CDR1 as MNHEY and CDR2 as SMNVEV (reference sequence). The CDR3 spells CASSATGQPYEQYF. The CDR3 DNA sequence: TGTGCCAGCAGTGCCACGGGACAGCCCTACGAGCAGTACTTC.

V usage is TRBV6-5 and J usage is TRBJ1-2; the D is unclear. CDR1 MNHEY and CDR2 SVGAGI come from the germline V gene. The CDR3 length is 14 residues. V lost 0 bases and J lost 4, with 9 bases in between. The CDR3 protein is CASSYSILSYGYTF. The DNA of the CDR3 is TGTGCCAGCAGTTACTCGATTCTCAGCTATGGCTACACCTTC.

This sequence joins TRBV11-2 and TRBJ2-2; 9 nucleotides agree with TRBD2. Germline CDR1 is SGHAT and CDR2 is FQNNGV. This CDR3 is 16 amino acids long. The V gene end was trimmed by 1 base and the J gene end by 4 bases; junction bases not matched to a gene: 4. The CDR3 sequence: CASSLGLAGFTGELFF. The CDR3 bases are TGTGCCAGCAGCTTAGGCCTAGCGGGATTCACCGGGGAGCTGTTTTTT.

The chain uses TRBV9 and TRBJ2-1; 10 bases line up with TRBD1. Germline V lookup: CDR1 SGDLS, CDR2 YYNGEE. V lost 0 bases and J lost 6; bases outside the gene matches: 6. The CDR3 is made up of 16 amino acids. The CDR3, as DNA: TGTGCCAGCAGCGTAGGAGACAGGGGGCCTCTCAATGAGCAGTTCTTC. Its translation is CASSVGDRGPLNEQFF.

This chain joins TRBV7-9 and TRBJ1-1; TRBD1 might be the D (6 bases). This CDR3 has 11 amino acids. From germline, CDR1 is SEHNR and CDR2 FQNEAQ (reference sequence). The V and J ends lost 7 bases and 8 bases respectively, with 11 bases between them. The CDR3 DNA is TGTGCCAGCACCCGCAGGGGAGAAGCTTTCTTT. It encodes CASTRRGEAFF. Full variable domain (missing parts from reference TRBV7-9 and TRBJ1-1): DTGVSQNPRHKITKRGQNVTFRCDPISEHNRLYWYRQTLGQGPEFLTYFQNEAQLEKSRLLSDRFSAERPKGSFSTLEIQRTEQGDSAMYLCASTRRGEAFFGQGTRLTVV.

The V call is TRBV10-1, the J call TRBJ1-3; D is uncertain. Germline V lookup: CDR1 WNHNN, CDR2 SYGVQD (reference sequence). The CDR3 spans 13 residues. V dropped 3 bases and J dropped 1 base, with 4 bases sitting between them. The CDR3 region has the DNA TGCGCCAGCAGTGACGGTTCTGGAAACACCATATATTTT. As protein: CASSDGSGNTIYF.

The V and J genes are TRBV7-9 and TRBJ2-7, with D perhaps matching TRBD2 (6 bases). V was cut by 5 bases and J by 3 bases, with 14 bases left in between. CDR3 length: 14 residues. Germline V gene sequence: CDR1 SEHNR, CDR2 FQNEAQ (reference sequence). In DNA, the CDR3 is TGTGCCAGCAGCCGAAGTACCGGGAGCTACGAGCAGTACTTC. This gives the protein CASSRSTGSYEQYF.